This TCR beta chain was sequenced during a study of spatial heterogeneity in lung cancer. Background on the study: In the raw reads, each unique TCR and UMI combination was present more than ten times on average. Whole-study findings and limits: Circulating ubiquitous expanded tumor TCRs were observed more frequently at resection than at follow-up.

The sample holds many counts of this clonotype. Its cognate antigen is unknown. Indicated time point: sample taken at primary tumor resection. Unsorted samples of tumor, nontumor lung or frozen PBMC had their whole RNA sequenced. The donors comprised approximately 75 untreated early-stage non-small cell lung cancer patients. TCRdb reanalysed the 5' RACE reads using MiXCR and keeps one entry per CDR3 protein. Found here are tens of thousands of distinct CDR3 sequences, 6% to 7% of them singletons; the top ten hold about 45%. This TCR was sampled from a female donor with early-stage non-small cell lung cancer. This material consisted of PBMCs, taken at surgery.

CDR3 region: CSGARDGPYNEQFF. CDR3 nucleotide sequence: TGCAGTGGGGCCCGGGACGGCCCCTACAATGAGCAGTTCTTC. J is TRBJ2-1 and V is TRBV20-1; D might be TRBD1 or TRBD2, each matching 5 bases. Trimming stripped 7 bases from V and 2 bases from J, with 15 bases between. The CDR3 has 14 amino acids. The germline V gene has CDR1 DFQATT and CDR2 SNEGSKA (reference sequence).